This T cell receptor (beta chain) was identified during a study of a mutant IDH1 vaccine in newly diagnosed glioma. Study overall: Of the patients given treatment, approximately 62% were male and 37.5% were female, and a mean age of about 40 years was recorded. Beforehand, treatment had been radiotherapy, temozolomide, or both; the majority received both.

Only one count was recorded for this clone. The target antigen is unknown. Data came from immunoSEQ multiplex PCR; TCRdb stores just in-frame clones and leaves some out. The sample includes 75,000 to 100,000 clones, approximately 80% seen only once; the top ten take 4.5% to 5.5%. Indicated time point: baseline, week 1 (first vaccination visit). Treatment indicated: pre-vaccination baseline after standard-of-care therapy. General study findings and limits: A vaccine-induced immune response developed in roughly 93% of the patients. Pseudoprogression apparently tracked independently of changes in top peripheral T cell clonotypes.

The CDR3 has 13 residues. V gave up 1 base and J gave up 0 bases, with 4 bases separating them. Looked up from germline, CDR1 is SGHTA and CDR2 is FQGNSA. The sequence was obtained from a man aged 40-49 years with glioma. Some clones in this sample may be carry-over from other donors' samples. The chain combines TRBV7-2 with TRBJ2-7, with D hard to call. Material: PBMCs, obtained from a glioma patient treated with radiotherapy, temozolomide or both. The CDR3 coding sequence is TGTGCCAGCAGCTTAGATAGCTCCTACGAGCAGTACTTC. It is translated as CASSLDSSYEQYF.